These 7 T cell receptor beta chains came from one sample sequenced in a study of CD8 T cells in Susac syndrome (dated by TCRdb to between 2017 and 2020). Receptor libraries were prepared by the immunoSEQ multiplex PCR assay. RNA was extracted using the RNeasy kit, and roughly 0.45 to 1 microgram was reverse transcribed with random hexamers. TCRdb reran the public reads through fastp at Q25 and MiXCR, keeping productive beta chains. All rows with the same CDR3 protein become a single entry with the most common DNA and genes. The sample data list over 95,000 distinct CDR3 sequences, and 85% to 95% of these were observed just once. The ten largest clones add up to 0.12% of the sample. Sequencing was done on a sample of CD8+ T cells from PBMCs. All receptors come from a human donor in good health.

V gene TRBV29-1 combines with J gene TRBJ2-5; a weak D match, TRBD2 (7 bases). This CDR3 contains 11 residues. Germline V CDR1 and CDR2: SQVTM, ANQGSEA. V was trimmed by 8 bases and J by 4 bases, leaving 11 bases between them. In DNA, the CDR3 is TGCAGCTACAGGGAGGGAGAGACCCAGTACTTC. This sequence encodes CSYREGETQYF.

The chain is built from TRBV7-2 and TRBJ2-7; tentatively, D is TRBD1 or TRBD2 (6 bases each). Germline V gene sequence: CDR1 SGHTA, CDR2 FQGNSA. The CDR3 is 15 amino acids. Between the trimmed V and J ends, which lost 4 bases and 4 bases, there was a span of 17 bases. CDR3 sequence: CASSYPGGRRYEQYF. In DNA form, the CDR3 reads TGTGCCAGCAGCTATCCTGGGGGGCGAAGGTACGAGCAGTACTTC. The full variable domain, with the rest looked up from reference TRBV7-2 and TRBJ2-7, is GAGVSQSPSNKVTEKGKDVELRCDPISGHTALYWYRQSLGQGLEFLIYFQGNSAPDKSGLPSDRFSAERTGGSVSTLTIQRTQQEDSAVYLCASSYPGGRRYEQYFGPGTRLTVT.

This CDR3 is CATKTETFTYYGYTF. CDR3 nucleotides: TGTGCCACCAAGACAGAGACCTTCACTTACTATGGCTACACCTTC. The chain joins TRBV27 to TRBJ1-2, with D possibly TRBD1 on 5 matching bases. The CDR3 consists of 15 residues. V was shortened by 10 bases and J by 3 bases, with 21 bases between the two germline ends. Germline assignment: CDR1 MNHEY and CDR2 SMNVEV (reference sequence).

This clonotype was recorded once. This sequence joins TRBV7-9 and TRBJ1-4, with D unclear. Germline V CDR1 and CDR2: SEHNR, FQNEAQ (reference sequence). Trimming shortened V by 5 bases and J by 7 bases, and 17 bases separated the two germline ends. This CDR3 has 15 amino acids. In DNA form, the CDR3 reads TGTGCCAGCAGCCCCGATCCGTCGGCCAGTGAAAAACTGTTTTTT. Protein: CASSPDPSASEKLFF. Filled out from reference TRBV7-9 and TRBJ1-4, the complete variable domain reads DTGVSQNPRHKITKRGQNVTFRCDPISEHNRLYWYRQTLGQGPEFLTYFQNEAQLEKSRLLSDRFSAERPKGSFSTLEIQRTEQGDSAMYLCASSPDPSASEKLFFGSGTQLSVL.

The V and J genes are TRBV5-4 and TRBJ2-3; 11 nucleotides align to TRBD1. This CDR3 region has 15 residues. Losses at the gene ends were 3 bases for V and 7 bases for J; bases not matched to a gene: 7. Looked up from germline, CDR1 is SGHNT and CDR2 is YYREEE (reference sequence). The CDR3 loop is CASSSGGQGGYTQYF. CDR3 in DNA: TGTGCCAGCAGCTCGGGGGGACAGGGGGGTTATACGCAGTATTTT.

The chain is built from TRBV20-1 and TRBJ1-5, with D possibly TRBD1 on 5 matching bases. The germline CDR1 and CDR2 sequences are DFQATT and SNEGSKA (reference sequence). V was trimmed by 5 bases and J by 7 bases, leaving 15 bases between them. The CDR3 runs 13 residues. The CDR3 region has the DNA TGCAGTGCTGGCGAGGGCCCAGGGCAGCCCCAGCATTTT. This encodes CSAGEGPGQPQHF.

This rearrangement joins TRBV29-1 to TRBJ2-5, with unresolved D. V was pared by 5 bases and J by 0 bases, with 13 bases between. This CDR3 spans 14 amino acids. CDR1 and CDR2 from the germline V gene are SQVTM and ANQGSEA. The CDR3 spells CSVSSAEYQETQYF. CDR3 bases: TGCAGCGTTTCATCCGCGGAGTACCAAGAGACCCAGTACTTC.